Listed below are T cell receptor beta chains from one sample, sequenced in a study of Ad26.COV2.S vaccination and SARS-CoV-2 variants. Profiled with immunoSEQ multiplex PCR; TCRdb holds only in-frame clones, not every one. The profile covers roughly 380,000 clones, with 70% to 90% appearing a single time and 2.5% to 3.5% taken by the ten largest. Here the sequenced sample was peripheral blood, taken in a trial of Ad26.COV2.S vaccine versus placebo. The origin of the receptors is a person between 18 and 65 years old who received the Ad26.COV2.S COVID-19 vaccine or a placebo. The CDR3 runs from the conserved cysteine through the conserved F or W. A D gene is named only where the DNA matches it firmly. Expanded clones get a size class; other rows say once, few or many, or leave the size out.

abundance	v_gene	j_gene	d_gene	CDR3nt	CDR3aa
NA	TRBV11-2	TRBJ1-5	NA	TGTGCCAGCAGCTTAGGGGAAAATCAGCCCCAGCATTTT	CASSLGENQPQHF
NA	TRBV25-1	TRBJ2-1	TRBD2	TGTGCCAGCAGAGATACCGGGACTAGCGGGTCCTCCTACAATGAGCAGTTCTTC	CASRDTGTSGSSYNEQFF
few	TRBV19	TRBJ2-6	NA	TGTGCCAGTAAGGTTGGATGGGGTGCTGGGGCCAACGTCCTGACTTTC	CASKVGWGAGANVLTF
NA	TRBV6-5	TRBJ1-3	NA	TGTGCCAGCAGTTACAGGGAAGGAAGAAACACCATATATTTT	CASSYREGRNTIYF
once	TRBV7-8	TRBJ1-6	TRBD1	TGTGCCAGCAGCCCGGGGACAGCTTATAATTCACCCCTCCACTTT	CASSPGTAYNSPLHF
NA	TRBV19	TRBJ1-3	NA	TGTGCCAGTAGGGAGGCCGGCTCTGGAAACACCATATATTTT	CASREAGSGNTIYF
NA	TRBV30	TRBJ2-1	TRBD1	TGTGCCTGGGCCGGGACAGGGAGTGAGCAGTTCTTC	CAWAGTGSEQFF
NA	TRBV21-1	TRBJ2-1	NA	TGTGCCAGCAGCCCTCGGCGGGGGGGGCCTTACAATGAGCAGTTCTTC	CASSPRRGGPYNEQFF
once	TRBV7-9	TRBJ1-1	NA	TGTGCCAGCAGCTTAGGCTCCCTCACTGAAGCTTTCTTT	CASSLGSLTEAFF
NA	TRBV5-1	TRBJ1-2	NA	TGCGCCAGCAGCTTGGCCCAGGGAGCCAATGGCTACACCTTC	CASSLAQGANGYTF
NA	TRBV2	TRBJ2-3	TRBD1	TGTGCCAGCAGTCCAGGACAGGCAGATACGCAGTATTTT	CASSPGQADTQYF
NA	TRBV12-5	TRBJ1-5	NA	TGTGCTAGTGGTTCGGCAGGGACCTATCAGCCCCAGCATTTT	CASGSAGTYQPQHF
NA	TRBV5-8	TRBJ1-5	NA	TGTGCCAGCAGCTTGTCGCCCCCGTTGTTGCCCCAGCATTTT	CASSLSPPLLPQHF
NA	TRBV10-1	TRBJ2-7	TRBD1	TGCGCCAGCGCTGGCGGGACAGGGGGCGAGCAGTACTTC	CASAGGTGGEQYF
NA	TRBV5-5	TRBJ1-5	TRBD1	TGTGCCAGCAGCTTGGGGTGGGACAGGGGGAATCAGCCCCAGCATTTT	CASSLGWDRGNQPQHF
NA	TRBV28	TRBJ1-5	TRBD1	TGTGCCAGCAGTCTAGACAGGGAAAAACAGCCCCAGCATTTT	CASSLDREKQPQHF
NA	TRBV5-1	TRBJ2-2	TRBD2	TGCGCCAGCAGCTTGTTAGGTAGCGGGAGATTTGGGAACACCGGGGAGCTGTTTTTT	CASSLLGSGRFGNTGELFF
NA	TRBV18	TRBJ2-7	NA	TGTGCCAGCTCACCCTTCTCTGGGGACGAGCAGTACTTC	CASSPFSGDEQYF
NA	TRBV5-5	TRBJ1-5	NA	TGTGCCAGCAGCTTGGCAGGCGGGGGCAATCAGCCCCAGCATTTT	CASSLAGGGNQPQHF
NA	TRBV2	TRBJ2-2	NA	TGTGCCAGCAGTGAAACCCCGGGCTACACCGGGGAGCTGTTTTTT	CASSETPGYTGELFF
NA	TRBV5-4	TRBJ1-1	TRBD1	TGTGCCAGCAGCTGGGGGACAGGGGCCTCGAACACTGAAGCTTTCTTT	CASSWGTGASNTEAFF
NA	TRBV29-1	TRBJ1-1	NA	TGCAGCGTGAGCGGGGTTATGGTAACTGAAGCTTTCTTT	CSVSGVMVTEAFF
NA	TRBV27	TRBJ2-2	NA	TGTGCCAGCAGTATCGGACTACCCGGGGAGCTGTTTTTT	CASSIGLPGELFF
NA	TRBV9	TRBJ2-2	NA	TGTGCCAGCAGCGTAGGGGTCGGGAAGGACACCGGGGAGCTGTTTTTT	CASSVGVGKDTGELFF
NA	TRBV11-2	TRBJ1-4	TRBD1	TGTGCCAGCAGTCACAGCGTTACAGGGGGAAAGGAAAAACTGTTTTTT	CASSHSVTGGKEKLFF
NA	TRBV29-1	TRBJ2-7	NA	TGCAGCGTTGCCTGGACGGACCCCTACGAGCAGTACTTC	CSVAWTDPYEQYF
NA	TRBV9	TRBJ2-2	NA	TGTGCCAGCAGCGTAGCTACGACAGAGAGCACCGGGGAGCTGTTTTTT	CASSVATTESTGELFF
few	TRBV24-1	TRBJ2-2	TRBD1	TGTGCCACCGAAACCGGGACAGCCTTTAACACCGGGGAGCTGTTTTTT	CATETGTAFNTGELFF
NA	TRBV19	TRBJ2-5	NA	TGTGCCAGTAGTCCTGACTGGGTCGGGGAGACCCAGTACTTC	CASSPDWVGETQYF
NA	TRBV27	TRBJ2-1	NA	TGTGCCAGCCGGATTGACCGGAGCTCCTACAATGAGCAGTTCTTC	CASRIDRSSYNEQFF
few	TRBV29-1	TRBJ1-2	NA	TGCAGCGTGGGGCAGGGTGGGGGAAACTATGGCTACACCTTC	CSVGQGGGNYGYTF
many	TRBV4-2	TRBJ2-7	TRBD1	TGTGCCAGCAGCCAAGACGAAGGACAGGGAGGCAACGAGCAGTACTTC	CASSQDEGQGGNEQYF
NA	TRBV9	TRBJ1-5	TRBD1	TGTGCCAGCAGCTGCGGACGCCCCCTGGGGGACAGGGGGGATTTGGGCAATCAGCCCCAGCATTTT	CASSCGRPLGDRGDLGNQPQHF
NA	TRBV11-3	TRBJ2-7	TRBD2	TGTGCCAGCAGCTTAATACTAGCGGGAGGCCTTTGTTTGTCCTACGAGCAGTACTTC	CASSLILAGGLCLSYEQYF
NA	TRBV21-1	TRBJ2-7	NA	TGTGCCAGCAGCATCCCACGCTTCTTC	CASSIPRFF
NA	TRBV5-7	TRBJ2-2	TRBD1	TGTGCCAGCAGCTTACGGGACAGGGACACCGGGGAGCTGTTTTTT	CASSLRDRDTGELFF
NA	TRBV7-2	TRBJ2-7	NA	TGTGCCAGCAGCTACCGAGGGCAGGGTCCCTACGAGCAGTACTTC	CASSYRGQGPYEQYF
NA	TRBV5-1	TRBJ2-2	NA	TGCGCCAGCCTTGACAGGATGAACACCGGGGAGCTGTTTTTT	CASLDRMNTGELFF
NA	TRBV5-4	TRBJ2-5	TRBD1	TGTGCCAGCAGCTTGGCCAGGGGGCGAGAGACCCAGTACTTC	CASSLARGRETQYF
NA	TRBV5-1	TRBJ1-2	TRBD1	TGCGCCAGCAGCTTGGATCCAGGGGGGGACCATGGCTACACCTTC	CASSLDPGGDHGYTF
once	TRBV21-1	TRBJ1-1	NA	TGTGCCAGCAGCAAAATCAGACACCCCGCTTTCTTT	CASSKIRHPAFF
NA	TRBV5-1	TRBJ2-7	TRBD2	TGCGCCAGCAGCTTGGACGGGGGGTCATCCTACGAGCAGTACTTC	CASSLDGGSSYEQYF
NA	TRBV11-2	TRBJ2-7	NA	TGTGCCAGCAGCCCTGACCTCTACGAGCAGTACTTC	CASSPDLYEQYF
NA	TRBV28	TRBJ2-7	NA	TGTGCCAGCAGCTCAACTCGGACAGTCTACGAGCAGTACTTC	CASSSTRTVYEQYF
NA	TRBV6-2/TRBV6-3	TRBJ2-7	TRBD2	TGTGCCAGCAGTTACCTCCGGGGGGAAGGATCGTGGGACGAGCAGTACTTC	CASSYLRGEGSWDEQYF
NA	TRBV5-1	TRBJ2-3	NA	TGCGCCAGCAGCTTGCAGCAAGCGGCGGAGACAGATACGCAGTATTTT	CASSLQQAAETDTQYF
NA	TRBV4-1	TRBJ1-4	NA	TGCGCCAGCAGCCAAGAAATGGGGGTTAATGAAAAACTGTTTTTT	CASSQEMGVNEKLFF
NA	TRBV11-2	TRBJ1-3	NA	TGTGCCAGCAGCTTATGGTCAGGGGTGGACACCATATATTTT	CASSLWSGVDTIYF
NA	TRBV9	TRBJ2-5	NA	TGTGCCAGCAGCGCCCGTCCGACAGGATACCAAGAGACCCAGTACTTC	CASSARPTGYQETQYF
NA	TRBV30	TRBJ2-3	TRBD2	TGTGCCTGGACAAAGGGCGGGGGGAGCACAGATACGCAGTATTTT	CAWTKGGGSTDTQYF
NA	TRBV28	TRBJ1-5	TRBD1	TGTGCCAGCAGTTTGACCGGGACAGGGATGGGGCCCCAGCATTTT	CASSLTGTGMGPQHF
NA	TRBV27	TRBJ1-1	NA	TGTGCCAGCAGCCCTCAGAGACCAAGGTTTGGGAACACTGAAGCTTTCTTT	CASSPQRPRFGNTEAFF
NA	TRBV6-6	TRBJ2-5	NA	TGTGCCAGCAGTTTGTGGGAAGGGGAGACCCAGTACTTC	CASSLWEGETQYF
NA	TRBV9	TRBJ2-2	TRBD1	TGTGCCAGCAGCGCACGGACAGGGGGCGTTTCCGGGGAGCTGTTTTTT	CASSARTGGVSGELFF
NA	TRBV5-1	TRBJ1-1	TRBD1	TGCGCCAGCAGCCTGCAAGGCAGGGGGGACACTGAAGCTTTCTTT	CASSLQGRGDTEAFF
NA	TRBV5-4	TRBJ2-3	NA	TGTGCCAGCCGCGGCGGGTACGGAACAGATACGCAGTATTTT	CASRGGYGTDTQYF
NA	TRBV2	TRBJ2-1	NA	TGTGCCAGCAGTGAACGGGGGCCTGGGAGCTCCTACAATGAGCAGTTCTTC	CASSERGPGSSYNEQFF
NA	TRBV5-1	TRBJ2-3	TRBD2	TGCGCCAGCAGCCCGTTACTAGCGGGAGGGCCACGCACAGATACGCAGTATTTT	CASSPLLAGGPRTDTQYF
NA	TRBV3-1/TRBV3-2	TRBJ2-5	TRBD2	TGTGCCAGCAGCCAAGCGGGAGGGCCAGAGACCCAGTACTTC	CASSQAGGPETQYF
many	TRBV5-4	TRBJ2-7	TRBD1	TGTGCCAGCAGCCCGGAGAGGGACAGGGGTTACGAGCAGTACTTC	CASSPERDRGYEQYF